A selection of T cell receptor beta chains follows, all from one sample in a study of monozygotic twins with inflammatory bowel disease. TCRdb re-called the 5' RACE reads, yielding one record per CDR3 amino acid sequence without DNA. The sample includes hundreds of thousands of distinct CDR3 sequences. The sequenced material came from blood. All receptors derive from a human donor with ulcerative colitis or Crohn's disease, or a healthy co-twin of an affected twin (not recorded which). The CDR3 runs from the conserved cysteine through the conserved F or W. The order of the fields is V gene, J gene, CDR3 protein.

v_gene: TRBV7-8; j_gene: TRBJ2-7; CDR3aa: CASSFFSGGTSYEQYF
v_gene: TRBV11-2; j_gene: TRBJ2-1; CDR3aa: CASSFQGYEQFF
v_gene: TRBV3-1; j_gene: TRBJ1-4; CDR3aa: CASSYRDSNEKLFF
v_gene: TRBV29-1; j_gene: TRBJ2-7; CDR3aa: CSVWGSGSGSNYEQYF
v_gene: TRBV5-1; j_gene: TRBJ2-3; CDR3aa: CASGQSGGFSTDTQYF
v_gene: TRBV20-1; j_gene: TRBJ1-2; CDR3aa: CSAGKGLDGYTF
v_gene: TRBV9; j_gene: TRBJ2-7; CDR3aa: CASSAPGAFEQYF
v_gene: TRBV10-3; j_gene: TRBJ2-7; CDR3aa: CAISDKNREGRAYEQYF
v_gene: TRBV5-1; j_gene: TRBJ1-2; CDR3aa: CASSLQLIYGYTF
v_gene: TRBV15; j_gene: TRBJ1-3; CDR3aa: CATSRDQTPGNTIYF
v_gene: TRBV28; j_gene: TRBJ1-3; CDR3aa: CASGPGNTIYF
v_gene: TRBV12-3/TRBV12-4; j_gene: TRBJ1-1; CDR3aa: CAIRGRGDEAFF
v_gene: TRBV20-1; j_gene: TRBJ2-7; CDR3aa: CSATIAYEQYF
v_gene: TRBV6-2/TRBV6-3; j_gene: TRBJ2-7; CDR3aa: CASSPSGKTVRYEQYF
v_gene: TRBV7-6; j_gene: TRBJ2-7; CDR3aa: CASGTPGDQEQYF
v_gene: TRBV29-1; j_gene: TRBJ2-7; CDR3aa: CSVGAGGNSYEQYF
v_gene: TRBV18; j_gene: TRBJ2-3; CDR3aa: CASSPTRTTMYTQYF
v_gene: TRBV6-2/TRBV6-3; j_gene: TRBJ1-1; CDR3aa: CASSYQRDLRPEAFF
v_gene: TRBV12-3/TRBV12-4; j_gene: TRBJ1-3; CDR3aa: CASRRQGSNSGNTIYF
v_gene: TRBV11-2; j_gene: TRBJ2-1; CDR3aa: CASSLGAGGRLSYNEQFF
v_gene: TRBV5-1; j_gene: TRBJ1-1; CDR3aa: CASSPASGVGAEAFF
v_gene: TRBV7-2; j_gene: TRBJ2-1; CDR3aa: CASRFRIGTSGTNEQFF